This T cell receptor (beta chain) was captured by sequencing in a study of naive and memory T cell subsets. Cells stained for CD3, CD4, CD8, CD45RA, CD27 and viability were sorted into four CD45RA/CD27 subsets. Germline V gene sequence: CDR1 SGHDT, CDR2 YYEEEE. This CDR3 spans 14 amino acids. V dropped 6 bases and J dropped 6 bases, with 15 bases sitting between them. This clonotype occurred a few times. Antigen unknown. An equimolar mix of two oligonucleotides served as the beta constant-region primer for TRBC1 and TRBC2. From the UMI-ligation and nested PCR reads, TCRdb called clonotypes with MiXCR, one entry per CDR3 protein. The sample records roughly 40,000 distinct CDR3 sequences, less than 15% being singletons. Regarding the study as a whole: Naive and memory subsets had different power law exponents for TCR abundance. Expression changes during T cell differentiation may affect RNA-based TCR counts.

The TCR originated in a human donor in good health. The sample comprised effector memory CD4+ T cells from blood. The subset: effector memory, CD45RA- CD27-. V usage is TRBV5-6 and J usage is TRBJ2-2; no definite D call. This CDR3 is CASMRAQRAGELFF. The CDR3 nucleotides read TGTGCCAGCATGCGAGCCCAACGGGCCGGGGAGCTGTTTTTT.